These 25 T cell receptor beta chains share one sample of origin, sequenced in a study of T cell responses to AZD1222 COVID-19 vaccine (dated by TCRdb to the early 2020s). This specimen's time point label, interpreted: baseline before first vaccination. Receptor amplification or capture employed the immunoSEQ multiplex PCR assay. In TCRdb, the immuneACCESS table is reduced to in-frame sequences with V and J assigned. These tables do not hold every clone; where another copy was compared, an unresolved V gene accounts for under half, and the others remain unexplained. This sample is represented by approximately 120,000 clones; about 87% of them were singletons. Of the sample, roughly 4.5% is held by the ten largest clones. The sequencing used peripheral blood, collected on day 0 of AZD1222 vaccination. These receptor sequences come from an adult in good health.

V gene TRBV3-1 (or the pseudogene TRBV3-2) combines with J gene TRBJ1-2, with 12 bases identical to TRBD1. V dropped 4 bases and J dropped 8; count of bases not matched to a gene: 8. Germline lookup yields CDR1 LGHDT and CDR2 YNNKEL (reference sequence). The CDR3 totals 15 residues. In DNA form, the CDR3 reads TGTGCCAGCAGCCTCGCGCCTGGGACAGGGGGCGGCTACACCTTC. Translation: CASSLAPGTGGGYTF.

The sample holds one count of this clone. The genes are TRBV28 and TRBJ1-2, with D perhaps matching TRBD1 (6 bases). CDR1 MDHEN and CDR2 SYDVKM come from the germline V gene. Deletions cut 2 bases from V and 8 bases from J, with 15 bases between. The CDR3 totals 14 residues. CDR3 in DNA: TGTGCCAGCAGTTTAAAAGAAGGGGGGCGCGGCTACACCTTC. Translating it yields CASSLKEGGRGYTF.

The chain recombines TRBV30 with TRBJ1-5, with a possible D match to TRBD1 (5 bases). The CDR3 covers 13 residues. The germline CDR1 and CDR2 sequences are GTSNPN and SVGIG (reference sequence). Trimming removed 0 bases from V and 4 bases from J, with 7 bases in between. This CDR3 reads CAWSVGHNQPQHF. For the CDR3, the DNA is TGTGCCTGGAGTGTAGGACATAATCAGCCCCAGCATTTT.

This clone came up once. The chain employs TRBV24-1 and TRBJ1-5; 10 bases line up with TRBD1. V was clipped by 4 bases and J by 9 bases; unmatched bases: 5. Germline V CDR1 and CDR2: KGHDR, SFDVKD. The CDR3 loop spans 14 amino acids. DNA of the CDR3: TGTGCCACCAGTGAAGGACAGGGGGTGAGGCCCCAGCATTTT. As protein: CATSEGQGVRPQHF.

The V and J genes are TRBV7-9 and TRBJ1-1; 9 bases line up with TRBD1. The J segment lost 3 bases and the V segment lost 5 bases, leaving 4 bases of the junction unmatched. The CDR3 consists of 14 residues. From germline, CDR1 is SEHNR and CDR2 FQNEAQ (reference sequence). CDR3 DNA: TGTGCCAGCAGCAACAGGGGGCGGGACACTGAAGCTTTCTTT. Its translation is CASSNRGRDTEAFF.

The chain joins TRBV6-2 or TRBV6-3 to TRBJ2-1, with D perhaps given as TRBD1 or TRBD2 (5 bases each). Looked up from germline, CDR1 is MNHEY and CDR2 is SVGEGT. The CDR3 runs to 17 residues. V lost 2 bases to trimming and J lost 9 bases, with 23 bases between them. This CDR3 is CASSYAEGTPRPPEQFF. In nucleotides, the CDR3 is TGTGCCAGCAGTTACGCCGAAGGGACCCCCAGGCCCCCTGAGCAGTTCTTC.

The gene calls are TRBV24-1 and TRBJ2-5, with TRBD2 matching 8 bases. Germline values: CDR1 KGHDR, CDR2 SFDVKD. V lost 1 base to trimming and J lost 5 bases; unmatched junction nucleotides: 11. This CDR3 spans 17 amino acids. The CDR3 protein is CATSDLSSGLGYETQYF. CDR3 nucleotides: TGTGCCACCAGTGATTTAAGCTCGGGACTAGGGTATGAGACCCAGTACTTC.

The chain combines TRBV24-1 with TRBJ2-3; TRBD2 aligns across 10 bases. This CDR3 has 16 residues. The V segment lost 0 bases and the J segment 1 base; nucleotides outside the gene matches: 0. The germline V gene has CDR1 KGHDR and CDR2 SFDVKD. Here the CDR3 reads CATSDLLAGGTDTQYF. The CDR3 region has the DNA TGTGCCACCAGTGATTTGCTAGCGGGGGGCACAGATACGCAGTATTTT.

The chain uses TRBV7-9 and TRBJ2-3; D is ambiguous. The CDR3 has 14 residues. The germline V gene encodes CDR1 SEHNR and CDR2 FQNEAQ (reference sequence). The germline V and J ends were trimmed by 8 bases and 4 bases, with 16 bases remaining between them. Here the CDR3 reads CASSLTRLADTQYF. DNA for the CDR3: TGTGCCAGCTCTCTAACGAGGCTCGCAGATACGCAGTATTTT. Drawing the rest from reference TRBV7-9 and TRBJ2-3, the complete variable domain is DTGVSQNPRHKITKRGQNVTFRCDPISEHNRLYWYRQTLGQGPEFLTYFQNEAQLEKSRLLSDRFSAERPKGSFSTLEIQRTEQGDSAMYLCASSLTRLADTQYFGPGTRLTVL.

The chain combines TRBV12-5 with TRBJ1-2; possibly TRBD1 for D (5 bases). This CDR3 spans 13 amino acids. Germline lookup yields CDR1 LGHNT and CDR2 FRNRAP. The V and J ends lost 5 bases and 8 bases respectively, with 15 bases between them. Here the CDR3 DNA reads TGTGCTAGTGGTCCCGGCGGGGCGGTGGGCTACACCTTC. As protein: CASGPGGAVGYTF.

This rearrangement joins TRBV19 to TRBJ2-3, with D unresolved. The CDR3 sequence is 14 residues long. CDR1 is LNHDA and CDR2 is SQIVND in the germline V gene (reference sequence). The V gene lost 6 bases and the J gene lost 2 bases, with 12 bases spanning the gap. The CDR3 region is CASSPSRYTDTQYF. The DNA of the CDR3 is TGTGCCAGTAGCCCTTCACGATACACAGATACGCAGTATTTT.

The chain recombines TRBV28 with TRBJ2-7; 10 bases map to TRBD1. The V gene end was trimmed by 7 bases and the J gene end by 0 bases; junction bases not matched to a gene: 6. This CDR3 comprises 15 residues. Germline lookup yields CDR1 MDHEN and CDR2 SYDVKM. This CDR3 reads CASTRTGGPSYEQYF. The DNA of the CDR3 is TGTGCCAGCACCCGGACAGGGGGTCCCTCCTACGAGCAGTACTTC.

The chain is built from TRBV24-1 and TRBJ2-1, with 9 bases that match TRBD1. The CDR3 totals 15 residues. V shed 3 bases and J 6 bases; nucleotides not matched to a gene: 5. The germline V gene has CDR1 KGHDR and CDR2 SFDVKD. CDR3 coding DNA: TGTGCCACCAGTGATCTACAGGGGGCGCGCAATGAGCAGTTCTTC. Translating it yields CATSDLQGARNEQFF.

V and J are TRBV11-2 and TRBJ2-1; perhaps TRBD1 as D (5 bases). Germline assignment: CDR1 SGHAT and CDR2 FQNNGV. The CDR3 covers 16 residues. V lost 3 bases and J lost 9, with 21 bases in between. The CDR3 loop is CASSFAQAIDIREQFF. CDR3 in DNA: TGTGCCAGCAGCTTCGCACAGGCAATCGATATCCGTGAGCAGTTCTTC.

This clone has more than one count but fewer than ten. This chain links TRBV7-9 with TRBJ2-3, with TRBD2 identical over 8 bases. The J segment lost 2 bases and the V segment lost 6 bases, leaving 7 bases of the junction unmatched. The CDR3 is 15 residues long. Germline V gene data show CDR1 as SEHNR and CDR2 as FQNEAQ (reference sequence). CDR3 DNA sequence: TGTGCCAGCAGAGTTAGCGGGGCCCTCACAGATACGCAGTATTTT. Translated: CASRVSGALTDTQYF.

The V and J genes are TRBV5-5 and TRBJ1-2; a possible D gene is TRBD1 (5 bases). The CDR3 has 13 residues. Germline V CDR1 and CDR2: SGHKS, YYEKEE (reference sequence). Trimming removed 1 base at V and 4 bases at J, with 8 bases between. CDR3 region: CASSLWDAYGYTF. CDR3 bases: TGTGCCAGCAGCTTGTGGGACGCCTATGGCTACACCTTC. Looking up the rest from reference TRBV5-5 and TRBJ1-2 gives the full variable domain: DAGVTQSPTHLIKTRGQQVTLRCSPISGHKSVSWYQQVLGQGPQFIFQYYEKEERGRGNFPDRFSARQFPNYSSELNVNALLLGDSALYLCASSLWDAYGYTFGSGTRLTVV.

This clone appeared once. The chain combines TRBV19 with TRBJ2-2; TRBD1 matches at 7 bases. CDR1 is LNHDA and CDR2 is SQIVND in the germline V gene (reference sequence). There are 16 residues in the CDR3. The V gene end was trimmed by 4 bases and the J gene end by 3 bases; junction bases not matched to a gene: 8. The CDR3 DNA reads TGTGCCAGTAGTAGCCTGACAGGGTCGTACACCGGGGAGCTGTTTTTT. Its protein product is CASSSLTGSYTGELFF.

This sequence joins TRBV28 and TRBJ2-3; D might be TRBD2 (6 bases). Germline CDR1 MDHEN, CDR2 SYDVKM. The CDR3 consists of 13 residues. V dropped 3 bases and J dropped 11 bases, with 15 bases sitting between them. Here the CDR3 reads CASSFPGDLGQYF. CDR3 sequence (DNA): TGTGCCAGCAGTTTCCCGGGGGACCTAGGGCAGTATTTT.

The rearrangement joins TRBV5-1 to TRBJ2-5, with 7 bases fitting TRBD1. Trimming at V came to 4 bases and at J to 2 bases, leaving 5 bases not matched to a gene. From germline, CDR1 is SGHRS and CDR2 YFSETQ. This CDR3 contains 14 residues. The CDR3 protein is CASSRQGWQETQYF. DNA for the CDR3: TGCGCCAGCAGCAGACAGGGTTGGCAAGAGACCCAGTACTTC. The full variable domain, in which reference TRBV5-1 and TRBJ2-5 provide the parts outside the CDR3, is KAGVTQTPRYLIKTRGQQVTLSCSPISGHRSVSWYQQTPGQGLQFLFEYFSETQRNKGNFPGRFSGRQFSNSRSEMNVSTLELGDSALYLCASSRQGWQETQYFGPGTRLLVL.

The J gene is TRBJ1-6, the V gene TRBV29-1; 8 bases line up with TRBD1. After removal of 6 bases from V and 7 bases from J, the junction contained 8 bases not matched to a gene. The CDR3 has 14 amino acids. Germline V CDR1 and CDR2: SQVTM, ANQGSEA. The chain's CDR3 is CSVQAGQENSPLHF. CDR3 DNA sequence: TGCAGCGTACAAGCGGGACAGGAAAATTCACCCCTCCACTTT.

The gene calls are TRBV6-4 and TRBJ2-1, with 12 bases lining up with TRBD2. CDR1 is MRHNA and CDR2 is SNTAGT in the germline V gene. The CDR3 is 16 amino acids. The trim removed 3 bases at V and 10 bases at J, leaving 10 bases unmatched. The CDR3 region has the DNA TGTGCCAGCAGTGAATCTAGCGGGGGGGCCCCTAGCGAGCAGTTCTTC. This sequence encodes CASSESSGGAPSEQFF.

The gene calls are TRBV3-1 (or the pseudogene TRBV3-2) and TRBJ2-3; D gene unclear. V lost 0 bases and J lost 2, with 9 bases in between. This CDR3 contains 15 residues. Looked up from germline, CDR1 is LGHDT and CDR2 is YNNKEL (reference sequence). The CDR3 sequence: CASSQDRRPTDTQYF. The DNA for the CDR3 is TGTGCCAGCAGCCAAGATCGGCGCCCCACAGATACGCAGTATTTT.

The chain is built from TRBV9 and TRBJ1-6; no clear D. CDR1 is SGDLS, CDR2 YYNGEE, per germline. Trimming left V 4 bases short and J 10 bases short, with 12 bases between. This CDR3 is 13 amino acids long. CDR3 sequence (DNA): TGTGCCAGCAGCTTCAACGACCGGTCACCCCTCCACTTT. It yields the protein CASSFNDRSPLHF.

The gene calls are TRBV7-9 and TRBJ1-1; weak D call: TRBD1 (5 bases). This CDR3 region has 15 residues. Germline CDR1 SEHNR, CDR2 FQNEAQ (reference sequence). Trimming pared 6 bases from V and 2 bases from J, leaving 16 bases between. The DNA for the CDR3 is TGTGCCAGCAGTCCCAGCAGGGCCCTAAACACTGAAGCTTTCTTT. Its protein is CASSPSRALNTEAFF.

The chain is built from TRBV27 and TRBJ2-7, with 9 bases fitting TRBD1. The V segment lost 5 bases and the J segment 3 bases; nucleotides outside the gene matches: 11. This CDR3 spans 16 amino acids. Germline CDR1 reads MNHEY; CDR2 reads SMNVEV (reference sequence). The CDR3 spells CASSTPAGQGRYEQYF. As DNA, the CDR3 is TGTGCCAGCAGTACCCCGGCGGGACAGGGCCGCTACGAGCAGTACTTC.